Sequencing of this T cell receptor (beta chain) was carried out in a study of T cells in Graves' hyperthyroidism and ophthalmopathy. A word on this clonotype: Its target is not known. A much larger clone lies one base from this, so it may be a read error.

V shed 3 bases and J shed 2 bases, with 17 bases lying between them. The CDR3 totals 18 residues. It was RNA transcripts that yielded the amplified TCR beta CDR3 regions. RT-PCR in the first round (using the HTBI primer set) targeted the TCR CDR3. Via MiXCR, TCRdb re-called the multiplex PCR reads, giving one row per CDR3 protein. The data contain 450,000 to 700,000 distinct CDR3 sequences, around 46% of them singletons. Study observations and caveats: The model identified upcoming ophthalmopathy a median approximately six months ahead of onset.

The chain is built from TRBV12-3 or TRBV12-4 and TRBJ2-6; perhaps TRBD1 as D (5 bases). Sequencing was done on a sample of peripheral blood or thyroid tissue (not recorded which). This clonotype was sampled from an adult woman with Graves' disease, either hyperthyroidism or ophthalmopathy (not recorded which). The DNA for the CDR3 is TGTGCCAGCAGTTTTGACAGCAGAGTTTACCCTGGGGCCAACGTCCTGACTTTC. This gives the protein CASSFDSRVYPGANVLTF.